The following is a TCR beta chain sequence with its context. The entry originates in a study of cytomegalovirus exposure and HLA in healthy donors. Study details: Unique TCRs numbering some 93 million, obtained from HLA-typed donors, made up an early data release.

The PCR used 60 Vbeta and 13 Jbeta primers. Generated by immunoSEQ multiplex PCR, the TCRdb table keeps only in-frame clones and is missing some. The top ten hold 1.6% of the sample, which has about 190,000 clones, around 79% seen once. Specimen: PBMCs. This sequence originates from a woman between 18 and 30 years old in good health and CMV-seronegative.

In nucleotides, the CDR3 is TGTGCCAGTAGTATACAGGGGAACGAGCAGTACTTC. Translated: CASSIQGNEQYF. The J gene is TRBJ2-7, the V gene TRBV19; possible D gene TRBD1, 6 bases. Looked up from germline, CDR1 is LNHDA and CDR2 is SQIVND (reference sequence). This CDR3 is 12 amino acids long. V dropped 2 bases and J dropped 5 bases, with 7 bases sitting between them.